This passage covers 29 T cell receptor beta chains from one sample sequenced in a study of shared clonotypes between healthy human individuals. Profiling relied on immunoSEQ multiplex PCR, and the TCRdb table lists in-frame clones only, not all of them. The sample records about 770,000 clones, roughly two thirds being singletons. Sequenced sample: memory CD4+ T cells sorted from blood. Subset meaning: CD45RA-negative fraction. These receptors were taken from a woman aged 25 to 39 in good health.

The J gene is TRBJ2-3, the V gene TRBV5-1; 9 bases are a match to TRBD1. V shed 4 bases and J 13 bases; nucleotides not matched to a gene: 13. From germline, CDR1 is SGHRS and CDR2 YFSETQ. This CDR3 has 14 residues. CDR3 amino acids: CASSENRGRLQEYF. CDR3 nucleotide sequence: TGCGCCAGCAGCGAGAACAGGGGGCGACTACAGGAGTATTTT.

The genes are TRBV29-1 and TRBJ2-1; the D gene is possibly TRBD2 (6 bases). Trimming stripped 4 bases from V and 7 bases from J, with 17 bases between. CDR3 size: 14 residues. Germline-derived CDR1 and CDR2 are SQVTM and ANQGSEA. The CDR3 reads CSVVWAPGGNEQFF. CDR3 nucleotides: TGCAGCGTTGTCTGGGCCCCCGGGGGAAATGAGCAGTTCTTC.

The chain uses TRBV10-3 and TRBJ2-7; D gene unclear. This CDR3 has 11 amino acids. CDR1 is ENHRY, CDR2 SYGVKD, per germline. V dropped 2 bases and J dropped 5 bases, with 4 bases sitting between them. CDR3 sequence (DNA): TGTGCCATCAGTGAGAGGAACGAGCAGTACTTC. Its protein product is CAISERNEQYF.

The chain joins TRBV6-1 to TRBJ2-7; D is undetermined. Deletions cut 7 bases from V and 1 base from J, with 17 bases between. This CDR3 has 15 amino acids. Germline assignment: CDR1 MNHNS and CDR2 SASEGT. The CDR3 DNA reads as TGTGCCAGCATAATACGAGGCATGGGGTCCTACGAGCAGTACTTC. Translating gives CASIIRGMGSYEQYF.

This chain joins TRBV6-5 and TRBJ2-7; 7 positions match TRBD1. Germline V gene sequence: CDR1 MNHEY, CDR2 SVGAGI. With V trimmed by 2 bases and J by 3 bases, 10 bases remained unmatched. This CDR3 region has 16 residues. The DNA for the CDR3 is TGTGCCAGCAGTTACAAATCTAGAGGACAGGACTACGAGCAGTACTTC. It translates to CASSYKSRGQDYEQYF.

V gene TRBV11-2 combines with J gene TRBJ2-3; 7 nucleotides align to TRBD1. There are 15 residues in the CDR3. Losses at the gene ends were 4 bases for V and 3 bases for J; bases not matched to a gene: 7. Germline CDR1 reads SGHAT; CDR2 reads FQNNGV. The CDR3 is CASSSQTGTTDTQYF. Here the CDR3 DNA reads TGTGCCAGCAGCTCGCAGACAGGGACAACAGATACGCAGTATTTT.

In this sample, this clone turned up a few times. CDR3 nucleotides: TGTGCCAGCAGCTTCGACGGGACTGCCTACAATGAGCAGTTCTTC. Its protein is CASSFDGTAYNEQFF. The chain combines TRBV7-2 with TRBJ2-1, with D tentatively TRBD2 (6 bases). Germline V gene data show CDR1 as SGHTA and CDR2 as FQGNSA. The CDR3 is made up of 15 amino acids. Trimming cost V 3 bases and J 2 bases, with 11 bases left between them.

The rearrangement uses TRBV5-1 and TRBJ1-4; D call uncertain. This CDR3 has 14 residues. V lost 4 bases and J 0 bases, leaving 7 bases between the germline ends. Germline V gene lookup returns CDR1 SGHRS and CDR2 YFSETQ. CDR3 in amino acids: CASSVLATNEKLFF. CDR3 coding DNA: TGCGCCAGCAGCGTGCTTGCAACTAATGAAAAACTGTTTTTT.

This chain joins TRBV5-1 and TRBJ2-5, with D maybe TRBD1 (5 bases). This CDR3 is built from 13 residues. Between the trimmed V and J ends, which lost 4 bases and 3 bases, there was a span of 10 bases. The germline CDR1 and CDR2 sequences are SGHRS and YFSETQ. The DNA for the CDR3 is TGCGCCAGCAGCGCAGGGTTCGAAGAGACCCAGTACTTC. Protein product: CASSAGFEETQYF.

This clone has more than one count but fewer than ten. The chain has TRBV30 and TRBJ1-5; D is undetermined. Deletions cut 6 bases from V and 5 bases from J, with 17 bases between. The CDR3 runs 14 residues. Per germline, CDR1 GTSNPN and CDR2 SVGIG (reference sequence). This CDR3 is CACSFRTGDQPQHF. For the CDR3, the DNA is TGTGCCTGCTCATTCCGCACCGGGGATCAGCCCCAGCATTTT.

The CDR3 DNA follows: TGTGCCAGCTCACCAGGAGAGGGAGTATCATACGAGCAGTACTTC. This sequence encodes CASSPGEGVSYEQYF. J is TRBJ2-7 and V is TRBV18, with D perhaps matching TRBD2 (5 bases). Germline assignment: CDR1 KGHSH and CDR2 LQKENI. V was shortened by 2 bases and J by 4 bases, with 15 bases between the two germline ends. The CDR3 covers 15 residues.

V is TRBV18 and J is TRBJ2-1; D not certain. The CDR3 loop spans 18 amino acids. V was pared by 1 base and J by 0 bases, with 16 bases between. Germline CDR1 reads KGHSH; CDR2 reads LQKENI. The CDR3 is CASSPRAPTASSYNEQFF. The CDR3 DNA reads as TGTGCCAGCTCACCACGGGCCCCGACGGCTAGCTCCTACAATGAGCAGTTCTTC.

A remark on this clone: Distinct nucleotide sequences in the sample also encode this CDR3. The J gene is TRBJ2-5, the V gene TRBV7-9; no definite D call. CDR1 is SEHNR, CDR2 FQNEAQ, per germline (reference sequence). Between the trimmed V and J ends, which lost 1 base and 5 bases, there was a span of 8 bases. This CDR3 has 13 amino acids. The CDR3 loop is CASSLGSRETQYF. The CDR3, as DNA: TGTGCCAGCAGCTTAGGTTCTCGGGAGACCCAGTACTTC.

This CDR3 is CASSEGGLAADNEQFF. As DNA, the CDR3 is TGCGCCAGCAGTGAAGGGGGGCTAGCGGCCGACAATGAGCAGTTCTTC. The genes are TRBV10-2 and TRBJ2-1; a weak D match, TRBD2 (7 bases). Trimming removed 3 bases from V and 5 bases from J, with 17 bases in between. From germline, CDR1 is WSHSY and CDR2 SAAADI. The CDR3 runs to 16 residues.

This chain uses TRBV10-3 with TRBJ2-7, with a possible D match to TRBD1 (6 bases). V lost 8 bases and J 4 bases, leaving 12 bases between the germline ends. The germline V gene has CDR1 ENHRY and CDR2 SYGVKD. This CDR3 is 12 amino acids long. This CDR3 is CAIADRTYEQYF. DNA for the CDR3: TGTGCCATCGCCGACAGGACGTACGAGCAGTACTTC.

This chain links TRBV5-1 with TRBJ2-7; the D gene could be TRBD1 or TRBD2 (5 bases each). CDR1 is SGHRS, CDR2 YFSETQ, per germline. This CDR3 spans 16 amino acids. The ends were cut back, 0 bases at V and 0 bases at J, with 13 bases in the middle. CDR3 protein: CASSLGGAPTSYEQYF. CDR3 sequence (DNA): TGCGCCAGCAGCTTGGGAGGGGCGCCAACCTCCTACGAGCAGTACTTC. Filled out from reference TRBV5-1 and TRBJ2-7, the complete variable domain reads KAGVTQTPRYLIKTRGQQVTLSCSPISGHRSVSWYQQTPGQGLQFLFEYFSETQRNKGNFPGRFSGRQFSNSRSEMNVSTLELGDSALYLCASSLGGAPTSYEQYFGPGTRLTVT.

The CDR3 region has the DNA TGTGCCAGCAGTTTATCTGTTGACCCAAGCTCTGGGGCCAACGTCCTGACTTTC. It encodes CASSLSVDPSSGANVLTF. The genes are TRBV28 and TRBJ2-6; D gene uncertain. CDR1 is MDHEN and CDR2 is SYDVKM in the germline V gene. Between the trimmed V and J ends, which lost 1 base and 0 bases, there was a span of 13 bases. CDR3 length equals 18 residues.

This clone was recorded once. The J gene is TRBJ2-7, the V gene TRBV18; a weak D match, TRBD2 (6 bases). V was cut by 6 bases and J by 0 bases, with 18 bases left in between. This CDR3 spans 16 amino acids. Germline lookup yields CDR1 KGHSH and CDR2 LQKENI. CDR3 DNA: TGTGCCAGCTCTCCGGAGGGGCTACGAAGCTCCTACGAGCAGTACTTC. This encodes CASSPEGLRSSYEQYF.

This sequence joins TRBV11-2 and TRBJ2-7; 12 bases map to TRBD2. Trimming cost V 5 bases and J 2 bases; bases outside gene matches: 10. The CDR3 spans 17 residues. Germline V gene sequence: CDR1 SGHAT, CDR2 FQNNGV. The CDR3 DNA reads TGTGCCAGCAGCAAGACTAGCGGGAGTCCTAATACCTACGAGCAGTACTTC. Its translation is CASSKTSGSPNTYEQYF.

The chain is built from TRBV5-1 and TRBJ2-7; D unclear. This CDR3 contains 13 residues. The germline V and J ends were trimmed by 0 bases and 4 bases, with 8 bases remaining between them. The germline V gene has CDR1 SGHRS and CDR2 YFSETQ. Here the CDR3 reads CASSLDQAYEQYF. The CDR3 bases are TGCGCCAGCAGCTTGGATCAGGCATACGAGCAGTACTTC.

The chain uses TRBV27 and TRBJ1-1, with D tentatively TRBD1 (5 bases). V was pared by 5 bases and J by 3 bases, with 19 bases between. Germline V gene lookup returns CDR1 MNHEY and CDR2 SMNVEV (reference sequence). The CDR3 covers 16 residues. CDR3 coding DNA: TGTGCCAGCAGTGACCCCCGGCAGGGAGGGTACACTGAAGCTTTCTTT. This gives the protein CASSDPRQGGYTEAFF.

J is TRBJ2-7 and V is TRBV28; 8 bases fit TRBD1. Trimming removed 4 bases from V and 3 bases from J; junction bases left unmatched: 8. CDR3 length: 15 residues. The germline V gene has CDR1 MDHEN and CDR2 SYDVKM. The CDR3, as DNA: TGTGCCAGCAGTTCCAGGACAGGGAGGAACTACGAGCAGTACTTC. This translates into CASSSRTGRNYEQYF.

The chain links TRBV5-4 to TRBJ2-3; D ambiguous. Germline V gene lookup returns CDR1 SGHNT and CDR2 YYREEE (reference sequence). This CDR3 has 16 residues. V lost 4 bases and J lost 2, with 17 bases in between. For the CDR3, the DNA is TGTGCCAGCAGCAGTTTTCAGGTCCCCATCACAGATACGCAGTATTTT. It specifies CASSSFQVPITDTQYF.

The genes are TRBV9 and TRBJ1-3, with D possibly being TRBD1 (6 bases). The germline V gene encodes CDR1 SGDLS and CDR2 YYNGEE. V was shortened by 4 bases and J by 3 bases, with 14 bases between the two germline ends. The CDR3 sequence is 15 residues long. The CDR3 nucleotides are TGTGCCAGCAGCCCCCAGGGGTTTCGTGGAAACACCATATATTTT. It translates to CASSPQGFRGNTIYF.

This clone occurred once. The chain recombines TRBV6-5 with TRBJ2-5; TRBD2 is a possible D gene (5 bases). With 4 bases removed from V and 5 bases from J, the gap between germline ends came to 11 bases. The CDR3 is 13 amino acids. Germline V gene lookup returns CDR1 MNHEY and CDR2 SVGAGI. CDR3 in DNA: TGTGCCAGCAGTTTTGACTACCGGGAGACCCAGTACTTC. This encodes CASSFDYRETQYF.

There are a few counts of this clone. The gene calls are TRBV18 and TRBJ2-1, with 7 bases fitting TRBD2. The CDR3 runs 15 residues. The germline V gene encodes CDR1 KGHSH and CDR2 LQKENI. V shed 8 bases, J shed 6 bases, and the junction held 13 bases outside the gene matches. CDR3 sequence: CASSQGAGVPNEQFF. The CDR3, as DNA: TGTGCCAGCAGCCAAGGGGCGGGAGTCCCCAATGAGCAGTTCTTC.

The rearrangement links TRBV7-9 to TRBJ1-4; possible D gene TRBD1, 5 bases. Trimming took off 5 bases at V and 8 bases at J, with 15 bases between the two ends. Germline CDR1 SEHNR, CDR2 FQNEAQ (reference sequence). The CDR3 extends over 14 amino acids. CDR3 DNA sequence: TGTGCCAGCAGCCTGCAGGGTAGGCGGGAAAAACTGTTTTTT. It translates to CASSLQGRREKLFF.

The chain combines TRBV10-3 with TRBJ2-7; 9 bases map to TRBD1. Losses at the gene ends were 6 bases for V and 7 bases for J; bases not matched to a gene: 7. CDR3 size: 13 residues. Germline lookup yields CDR1 ENHRY and CDR2 SYGVKD. CDR3 protein: CAIRGTGREEQYF. CDR3 DNA sequence: TGTGCCATCAGGGGGACAGGGAGGGAGGAGCAGTACTTC.

The rearrangement links TRBV7-9 to TRBJ2-2; no firm D call. Germline assignment: CDR1 SEHNR and CDR2 FQNEAQ (reference sequence). V lost 5 bases to trimming and J lost 0 bases, with 7 bases between them. The CDR3 consists of 14 residues. CDR3 sequence reads: CASSGPSNTGELFF. The CDR3 coding sequence is TGTGCCAGCAGCGGGCCCTCGAACACCGGGGAGCTGTTTTTT.